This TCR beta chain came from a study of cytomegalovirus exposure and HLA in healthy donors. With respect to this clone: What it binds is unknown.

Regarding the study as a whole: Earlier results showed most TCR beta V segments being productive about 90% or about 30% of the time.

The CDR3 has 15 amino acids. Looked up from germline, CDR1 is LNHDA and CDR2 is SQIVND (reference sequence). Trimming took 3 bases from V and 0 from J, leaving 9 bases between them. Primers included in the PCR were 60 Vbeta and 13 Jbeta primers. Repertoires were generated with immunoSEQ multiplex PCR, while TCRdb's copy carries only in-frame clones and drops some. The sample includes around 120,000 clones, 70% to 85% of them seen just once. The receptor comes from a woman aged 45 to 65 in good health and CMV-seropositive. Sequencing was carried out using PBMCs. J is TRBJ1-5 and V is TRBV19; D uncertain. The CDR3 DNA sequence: TGTGCCAGTAGTATCACGGAGAATAGCAATCAGCCCCAGCATTTT. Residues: CASSITENSNQPQHF.